This TCR beta chain was documented in a study of blood T cell repertoires in COVID-19. Across the study: Acute-phase and convalescent COVID-19 samples originated in the United States, Italy and Spain. PBMCs, B-cell-depleted T cells, or T cells were the source of the cDNA or gDNA that made up the material.

Germline V gives CDR1 SGHVS, CDR2 FNYEAQ. This CDR3 region has 15 residues. V was pared by 4 bases and J by 0 bases, with 5 bases of the junction left unmatched. Per the study methods: From reference gene primer amplification, estimates of nucleated cell counts were derived. Sequencing was performed with immunoSEQ multiplex PCR; in TCRdb, only in-frame clones are kept and a portion is missing. The DNA was the basis for D and trimming; V, J and clone size are from that table. The sample carries more than 150,000 clones, roughly 79% recorded once. A Seattle source enrolled patients during active infection and followed them longitudinally.

This rearrangement joins TRBV7-6 to TRBJ1-1, with TRBD1 matching over 7 bases. This clonotype was sampled from a woman over 75 with COVID-19, enrolled during active disease. Sequencing was carried out using peripheral blood. In DNA form, the CDR3 reads TGTGCCAGCAGCTCCAGACAGGGCATGAACACTGAAGCTTTCTTT. It encodes CASSSRQGMNTEAFF.